One sample yielded the 13 T cell receptor beta chains listed below, sequenced in a study of beta chain features in type 1 diabetes (dated 2018 in TCRdb). Which antigens these TCRs recognize remains unknown. Paper-wide results and their limitations: A moderate but significant shortening of TCRB CDR3 length was observed in type 1 diabetes patients in all four CD4+ subsets.

Library preparation employed the immunoSEQ multiplex PCR assay. The entire amount of isolated RNA was reverse transcribed using the High Capacity cDNA Reverse Transcription Kit, so the sequenced TCRB transcripts were expressed ones. TCRdb mirrors the immuneACCESS table, restricted to in-frame sequences. Some clones are absent from its copies; in checked studies, under half trace to an unresolved V gene, and the reason for the others is unknown. Counted in this sample were about 640,000 clones; 9.5% to 15% of them appeared once. Roughly 0.11% of the sample belongs to the ten largest clones. Sequencing was carried out using naive CD4+ T cells from blood. The sample's cell subset or site label, decoded: true naive CD4+ T cells. These receptors all come from a man between 25 and 39 years old with type 1 diabetes.

The genes are TRBV18 and TRBJ2-3, with 9 bases fitting TRBD2. This CDR3 region has 16 residues. Per germline, CDR1 KGHSH and CDR2 LQKENI. V lost 3 bases, J lost 1 base, and 5 bases stayed unmatched. The CDR3 region has the DNA TGTGCCAGCTCACCCCATATAGCGGGGGGCACAGATACGCAGTATTTT. Its protein product is CASSPHIAGGTDTQYF.

J is TRBJ1-2 and V is TRBV28; the D is unclear. The germline V gene encodes CDR1 MDHEN and CDR2 SYDVKM. The CDR3 totals 13 residues. V lost 8 bases to trimming and J lost 0 bases, with 10 bases between them. CDR3 region: CASRREANYGYTF. The CDR3 DNA is TGTGCCAGCCGACGGGAGGCTAACTATGGCTACACCTTC.

This sequence joins TRBV28 and TRBJ2-6; D is uncertain. Germline V CDR1 and CDR2: MDHEN, SYDVKM. Trimming removed 7 bases at V and 1 base at J, with 5 bases between. The CDR3 covers 13 residues. The DNA of the CDR3 is TGTGCCAGCACTGAGTCTGGGGCCAACGTCCTGACTTTC. Amino acid sequence: CASTESGANVLTF. Using reference TRBV28 and TRBJ2-6 for the parts outside the CDR3, the full variable domain is DVKVTQSSRYLVKRTGEKVFLECVQDMDHENMFWYRQDPGLGLRLIYFSYDVKMKEKGDIPEGYSVSREKKERFSLILESASTNQTSMYLCASTESGANVLTFGAGSRLTVL.

The J gene is TRBJ2-2, the V gene TRBV29-1, with no clear D. Trimming removed 3 bases from V and 0 bases from J, with 8 bases in between. This CDR3 comprises 14 residues. Germline V gene data show CDR1 as SQVTM and CDR2 as ANQGSEA. For the CDR3, the DNA is TGCAGCGTTGATGCGACATCGAACACCGGGGAGCTGTTTTTT. Residues: CSVDATSNTGELFF.

This clone was seen a handful of times. The chain couples TRBV19 to TRBJ1-6; D is undetermined. CDR1 is LNHDA and CDR2 is SQIVND in the germline V gene (reference sequence). V was cut by 5 bases and J by 7 bases, with 12 bases left in between. This CDR3 has 14 residues. The CDR3 region has the DNA TGTGCCAGTAGTGGCACCAGGCGGAATTCACCCCTCCACTTT. It specifies CASSGTRRNSPLHF.

This clone was detected only a few times. The rearrangement joins TRBV19 to TRBJ1-1; no definite D call. The CDR3 is 12 residues long. The germline V and J ends were trimmed by 5 bases and 6 bases, with 10 bases remaining between them. Germline V gene sequence: CDR1 LNHDA, CDR2 SQIVND (reference sequence). The CDR3 protein is CASSPRTPEAFF. The CDR3 DNA follows: TGTGCCAGTAGTCCTCGTACACCTGAAGCTTTCTTT.

This clone has more than one count but fewer than ten. The chain is built from TRBV7-2 and TRBJ1-2, with TRBD1 matching over 7 bases. With 5 bases clipped from V and 8 bases from J, the junction kept 14 bases outside the gene matches. This CDR3 spans 15 amino acids. Germline CDR1 SGHTA, CDR2 FQGNSA. The DNA of the CDR3 is TGTGCCAGCAGCCGTATACCAGGGGGTCCTAACGGCTACACCTTC. It encodes CASSRIPGGPNGYTF.

The J gene is TRBJ2-5, the V gene TRBV14, with TRBD2 matching over 7 bases. Germline values: CDR1 SGHDN, CDR2 FVKESK. The CDR3 covers 13 residues. After removal of 4 bases from V and 4 bases from J, the junction contained 3 bases not matched to a gene. Written as DNA, the CDR3 is TGTGCCAGCAGCCCGGGCGGGGGAGAGACCCAGTACTTC. This sequence encodes CASSPGGGETQYF.

This clone was seen a few times. The V and J genes are TRBV7-2 and TRBJ1-2; D is unresolved. The CDR3 covers 13 residues. Germline V gene lookup returns CDR1 SGHTA and CDR2 FQGNSA. V dropped 3 bases and J dropped 6 bases, with 11 bases sitting between them. CDR3 nucleotides: TGTGCCAGCAGCTTTTACCGGGTCGATGGCTACACCTTC. Translating gives CASSFYRVDGYTF.

This clone was seen a handful of times. The chain couples TRBV28 to TRBJ2-1; D is unclear. This CDR3 comprises 10 residues. Germline assignment: CDR1 MDHEN and CDR2 SYDVKM. Trimming pared 7 bases from V and 7 bases from J, leaving 5 bases between. Here the CDR3 reads CASKKNEQFF. The CDR3 coding sequence is TGTGCCAGCAAGAAGAATGAGCAGTTCTTC.

This chain's CDR3 is CASSLVVPNIAYNEQFF. The CDR3, as DNA: TGTGCCAGCAGCTTAGTCGTACCGAACATCGCCTACAATGAGCAGTTCTTC. This sequence joins TRBV13 and TRBJ2-1; D gene uncertain. The CDR3 covers 17 residues. Germline CDR1 is PRHDT and CDR2 is FYEKMQ (reference sequence). Deletions cut 1 base from V and 2 bases from J, with 15 bases between.

The chain recombines TRBV18 with TRBJ2-5; D not certain. This CDR3 has 13 amino acids. V was pared by 6 bases and J by 5 bases, with 13 bases between. Germline-derived CDR1 and CDR2 are KGHSH and LQKENI. CDR3 residues: CASSPTGSETQYF. The DNA for the CDR3 is TGTGCCAGCTCCCCCACCGGATCGGAGACCCAGTACTTC.

V usage is TRBV5-1 and J usage is TRBJ2-3; unclear D gene. CDR1 is SGHRS and CDR2 is YFSETQ in the germline V gene. This CDR3 has 15 residues. V lost 2 bases and J 0 bases, leaving 10 bases between the germline ends. CDR3 residues: CASSFTGLSTDTQYF. In nucleotides, the CDR3 is TGCGCCAGCAGCTTTACTGGGTTGAGCACAGATACGCAGTATTTT.